This TCR beta chain appears in the sequencing data of a study of T cells in Graves' hyperthyroidism and ophthalmopathy. This clonotype has a handful of counts. Amplification of TCR beta CDR3 regions was performed using RNA transcripts as template. The HTBI set primed first-round TCR CDR3 RT-PCR. Each CDR3 protein is one row after TCRdb ran MiXCR on the multiplex PCR reads. The sample contains about 340,000 distinct CDR3 sequences, roughly 21% of which appear only once. The sample comprised blood. The sequence was collected from a woman in her forties or fifties with Graves' hyperthyroidism.

CDR3 loop: CSGGQGVSEQFF. The CDR3 nucleotides are TGCAGCGGGGGACAGGGTGTAAGTGAGCAGTTCTTC. The chain has TRBV29-1 and TRBJ2-1; TRBD1 agrees at 9 bases. Germline lookup yields CDR1 SQVTM and CDR2 ANQGSEA. This CDR3 is 12 amino acids long. V shed 7 bases and J 9 bases; nucleotides not matched to a gene: 7.